Listed here are 8 T cell receptor beta chains from one sample, sequenced in a study of cytomegalovirus exposure and HLA in healthy donors. Use of 60 Vbeta and 13 Jbeta primers characterized the PCR. The method was immunoSEQ multiplex PCR; TCRdb's version includes in-frame clones alone and lacks a portion of them. The sample records 80,000 or so clones, over 60% being singletons. The specimen was PBMCs. The receptors originated from a male donor in good health and CMV-seropositive.

The chain carries TRBV6-1 and TRBJ1-3, with D unclear. Per germline, CDR1 MNHNS and CDR2 SASEGT. Trimming stripped 6 bases from V and 0 bases from J, with 6 bases between. CDR3 size: 13 residues. The CDR3 is CASSPSSGNTIYF. Here the CDR3 DNA reads TGTGCCAGCAGCCCATCCTCTGGAAACACCATATATTTT.

This clone was seen only a few times. The V call is TRBV29-1, the J call TRBJ1-1; D gene uncertain. The CDR3 is made up of 12 amino acids. Trimming took 3 bases from V and 3 from J, leaving 8 bases between them. The germline gives CDR1 SQVTM, CDR2 ANQGSEA. The CDR3 DNA reads as TGCAGCGTTGAGGTCACAGACACTGAAGCTTTCTTT. Translation gives CSVEVTDTEAFF.

The rearrangement joins TRBV7-3 to TRBJ2-2, with a weak D call TRBD2 (6 bases). The CDR3 sequence is 15 residues long. Germline V gene sequence: CDR1 SGHTA, CDR2 FQGTGA. V lost 5 bases and J lost 4, with 14 bases in between. CDR3 sequence: CASSLTGTPTGELFF. Written as DNA, the CDR3 is TGTGCCAGCAGCCTTACTGGGACTCCCACCGGGGAGCTGTTTTTT.

V and J are TRBV7-8 and TRBJ2-1; TRBD1 matches at 10 bases. This CDR3 has 16 residues. Trimming took 5 bases from V and 4 from J; bases not matched to a gene: 8. Germline CDR1 is SGHVS and CDR2 is FQNEAQ. DNA for the CDR3: TGTGCCAGCAGCAACACCGGGACAGGGGCTTACAATGAGCAGTTCTTC. Translation: CASSNTGTGAYNEQFF.

This clone was observed a handful of times. V gene TRBV21-1 combines with J gene TRBJ1-2; TRBD1 is the table's D call and was not checked against the DNA. TRBV21-1 is termed a pseudogene. The CDR3 has 16 amino acids. The CDR3 is CASSKGKGVLDYGYTF. In DNA form, the CDR3 reads TGTGCCAGCAGCAAAGGAAAGGGGGTGCTTGACTATGGCTACACCTTC.

This sequence joins TRBV6-5 and TRBJ1-5; 8 positions agree with TRBD1. The CDR3 runs 15 residues. Trimming at V came to 5 bases and at J to 2 bases, leaving 5 bases not matched to a gene. Looked up from germline, CDR1 is MNHEY and CDR2 is SVGAGI. The CDR3: CASSRGTGRNQPQHF. In DNA, the CDR3 is TGTGCCAGCAGTCGCGGGACAGGTCGCAATCAGCCCCAGCATTTT.

This chain uses TRBV7-9 with TRBJ2-5, with a tentative D call TRBD1 (8 bases). Trimming took 5 bases from V and 4 from J, leaving 14 bases between them. Per germline, CDR1 SEHNR and CDR2 FQNEAQ (reference sequence). This CDR3 spans 14 amino acids. CDR3 residues: CASSLTGGGETQYF. In nucleotides, the CDR3 is TGTGCCAGCAGCCTTACAGGGGGGGGAGAGACCCAGTACTTC.

The V gene is TRBV25-1, the J gene TRBJ2-1, with 7 bases fitting TRBD2. The J segment lost 1 base and the V segment lost 3 bases, leaving 6 bases of the junction unmatched. Germline CDR1 reads MGHDK; CDR2 reads SYGVNS. This CDR3 spans 16 amino acids. The CDR3 spells CASSDFSGSSYNEQFF. The CDR3 DNA reads as TGTGCCAGCAGTGATTTTAGCGGGTCTTCCTACAATGAGCAGTTCTTC.